The sequence of this T cell receptor beta chain was determined in a study of CD8 T cells in ankylosing spondylitis. Study findings and constraints: Earlier authors reported some of these motif variants in reactive arthritis synovial fluid and blood. Relatively rare in peripheral blood, disease-linked clones were also CD8+.

Quantitative 5'-RACE with molecular barcodes was used to make the TCR beta libraries. One entry per CDR3 protein, called by TCRdb with MiXCR from the 5' RACE reads. The table includes 150,000 to 200,000 distinct CDR3 sequences, roughly 20% detected once. The CDR3 is 14 residues long. V lost 3 bases and J 2 bases, leaving 11 bases between the germline ends. Comment on this clonotype: As yet, its antigen is unknown.

The sequenced material came from blood, either unsorted or a sorted T cell fraction (not recorded which). V and J are TRBV23-1 and TRBJ2-7; tentatively, D is TRBD1 or TRBD2 (6 bases each). TRBV23-1 is treated as an ORF (open reading frame) with a function not yet certain. The clonotype comes from a male donor aged 5 to 29 with ankylosing spondylitis or in good health (not recorded which). Written as DNA, the CDR3 is TGCGCCAGCAGTCACCGTCGGGGGCCCTACGAGCAGTACGTC. Protein sequence: CASSHRRGPYEQYV.